This T cell receptor (beta chain) was profiled in a study of shared clonotypes between healthy human individuals. Regarding the study as a whole: Generally, naive subsets (rather than memory subsets) showed larger estimated richness. The study drew on few donors, limiting represented genetic and exposure-history diversity. For sorted subsets, rarefaction showed incomplete sequencing despite large depth.

Profiled with immunoSEQ multiplex PCR; TCRdb holds only in-frame clones, not every one. The sample lists about 2.1 million clones, around 93% occurring once. The naive CD8 subset, CD45RO-negative cells positively selected for CCR7, excluded terminally differentiated effector memory CD45RA+ cells. Turning to this clone: Its antigen is undetermined.

This clonotype was obtained from a man between 18 and 29 years old in good health. Some clones in this sample may be carry-over from other donors' samples. Input material: naive CD8+ T cells from PBMCs.

The CDR3 bases are TGTGCCAGCAGTCATGCCCTTGGGGTCACCAGGAGGACTAACACTGAAGCTTTCTTT. Amino acids: CASSHALGVTRRTNTEAFF. This chain connects TRBV28 to TRBJ1-1; unclear D gene. Between the trimmed V and J ends, which lost 5 bases and 2 bases, there was a span of 27 bases. In germline, CDR1 is MDHEN, CDR2 SYDVKM. This CDR3 spans 19 amino acids.